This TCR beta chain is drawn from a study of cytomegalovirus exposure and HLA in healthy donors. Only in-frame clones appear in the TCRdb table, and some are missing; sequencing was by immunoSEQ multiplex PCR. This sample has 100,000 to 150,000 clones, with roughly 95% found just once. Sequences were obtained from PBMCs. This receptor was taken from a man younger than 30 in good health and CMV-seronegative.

The CDR3 DNA reads TGTGCCAGCACCAAAGCGGGCCGCTACAATGAGCAGTTCTTC. It encodes CASTKAGRYNEQFF. V usage is TRBV28 and J usage is TRBJ2-1, with D tentatively TRBD2 (6 bases). Trimming removed 7 bases at V and 3 bases at J, with 13 bases between. The CDR3 length is 14 residues. Germline V lookup: CDR1 MDHEN, CDR2 SYDVKM.